This TCR beta chain was captured by sequencing in a study of graft-versus-host responses after intestinal transplantation. Overall study: Tacrolimus plus steroids were given to all recipients for approximately three years, preceded by anti-thymocyte globulin induction.

Findings and caveats of the study: When patients had graft-donor T cell macrochimerism, their allografts held high graft-versus-host to host-versus-graft clonal ratios.

Concerning this clone itself: Antigen specificity is unknown.

The repertoire was sequenced with immunoSEQ multiplex PCR; TCRdb's copy has only in-frame clones and lacks some. The data contain tens of thousands of clones, over 75% of them singletons. Per the germline V gene, CDR1 is LGHNA and CDR2 is YSLEER. The CDR3 is 12 residues long. Trimming removed 3 bases from V and 7 bases from J, with 7 bases in between. The source of this sequence is a human donor who received an intestinal transplant. Sequenced material: unstimulated CD8+ T cells sorted from spleen or lymph node cells, taken before intestinal transplant. The chain joins TRBV4-3 to TRBJ2-4, with D possibly matching TRBD1 (5 bases). The CDR3 spells CASSQGRNIQYF. CDR3 sequence (DNA): TGCGCCAGCAGCCAGGGGCGGAACATTCAGTACTTC.